These T cell receptor beta chains were read from a single sample in a study of blood T cell repertoires in COVID-19. The table came from immunoSEQ multiplex PCR; TCRdb's copy has only in-frame clones and leaves some out. The table includes fewer than 300,000 clones, just over 85% detected once. What was sequenced was peripheral blood. The receptors come from a man aged 45-60 years with COVID-19, enrolled during active disease. The CDR3 runs from the conserved cysteine through the conserved F or W. A D gene is named only where the DNA matches it firmly. Clone size is given for some rows only: seen once, a few or many times, or a class if the clone is expanded.

TRBV11-3	TRBJ1-2	16	NA	NA	CASSSVPQGNNYGYTF	TGTGCCAGCAGCTCAGTCCCTCAGGGTAACAACTATGGCTACACCTTC
TRBV6-6	TRBJ1-3	14	NA	NA	CASRIQGSGNTIYF	TGTGCCAGCAGGATCCAGGGTTCTGGAAACACCATATATTTT
TRBV2	TRBJ2-1	15	TRBD2	NA	CASRFSSGLHNEQFF	TGTGCCAGCAGGTTCTCTAGCGGACTACACAATGAGCAGTTCTTC
TRBV7-2	TRBJ2-1	18	NA	once	CASSLFSVGLVDLYEQFF	TGTGCCAGCAGCTTATTTAGTGTGGGGCTAGTGGATCTTTATGAGCAGTTCTTC
TRBV7-9	TRBJ2-5	14	NA	NA	CASSSGHGSETQYF	TGTGCCAGCAGCTCGGGACACGGCTCCGAGACCCAGTACTTC
TRBV7-9	TRBJ2-3	14	TRBD1	NA	CASSGQGFTDTQYF	TGTGCCAGCAGTGGACAGGGTTTCACAGATACGCAGTATTTT
TRBV9	TRBJ2-1	15	TRBD2	NA	CASSVVAGVVNEQFF	TGTGCCAGCAGCGTAGTAGCGGGAGTAGTCAATGAGCAGTTCTTC
TRBV6-5	TRBJ2-3	15	TRBD1	NA	CASSYLGTDTDTQYF	TGTGCCAGCAGTTACTTGGGGACAGACACAGATACGCAGTATTTT
TRBV24-1	TRBJ2-3	15	NA	NA	CATSDPAADTDTQYF	TGTGCCACCAGTGATCCAGCGGCTGACACAGATACGCAGTATTTT
TRBV3-1/TRBV3-2	TRBJ2-7	15	NA	NA	CASSQEQNIAYEQYF	TGTGCCAGCAGCCAAGAACAGAACATTGCGTACGAGCAGTACTTC
TRBV4-3	TRBJ1-5	15	NA	NA	CASSQDRRPNQPQHF	TGCGCCAGCAGCCAAGATCGCAGGCCTAATCAGCCCCAGCATTTT
TRBV25-1	TRBJ2-5	14	TRBD2	NA	CASHTLAGVETQYF	TGTGCCAGCCATACCCTAGCGGGGGTGGAGACCCAGTACTTC
TRBV19	TRBJ2-5	15	TRBD1	NA	CASSTYRGLGETQYF	TGTGCCAGTAGTACTTACAGGGGTTTGGGGGAGACCCAGTACTTC
TRBV6-6	TRBJ2-1	14	NA	NA	CASSYSRPDNEQFF	TGTGCCAGCAGTTACTCGAGGCCGGATAATGAGCAGTTCTTC
TRBV11-1	TRBJ2-2	15	NA	NA	CASSFTGRNTGELFF	TGTGCCAGCAGTTTTACAGGGAGAAACACCGGGGAGCTGTTTTTT
TRBV19	TRBJ2-5	15	TRBD2	NA	CASSIEPGLPQTQYF	TGTGCCAGTAGTATAGAACCGGGACTACCCCAGACCCAGTACTTC
TRBV9	TRBJ1-6	14	NA	once	CASSEQGYNSPLHF	TGTGCCAGCAGCGAACAGGGTTATAATTCACCCCTCCACTTT
TRBV9	TRBJ2-3	15	NA	NA	CASSVGAGETDTQYF	TGTGCCAGCAGCGTGGGGGCCGGGGAAACAGATACGCAGTATTTT
TRBV5-1	TRBJ2-5	15	TRBD2	NA	CASSLAPAGEETQYF	TGCGCCAGCAGCTTGGCTCCAGCGGGGGAAGAGACCCAGTACTTC
TRBV4-1	TRBJ2-7	16	TRBD2	NA	CASSHYGGGLMYEQYF	TGCGCCAGCAGCCATTACGGCGGGGGGCTGATGTACGAGCAGTACTTC
TRBV7-9	TRBJ2-3	16	NA	NA	CASSPLAGSSTDTQYF	TGTGCCAGCAGCCCCTTGGCGGGTTCTAGCACAGATACGCAGTATTTT
TRBV7-3	TRBJ2-3	13	TRBD1	NA	CASSSPGGDTQYF	TGTGCCAGCAGCTCCCCAGGGGGCGATACGCAGTATTTT
TRBV5-4	TRBJ2-6	15	NA	NA	CASSMTGSGANVLTF	TGTGCCAGCAGTATGACAGGTTCTGGGGCCAACGTCCTGACTTTC
TRBV7-4	TRBJ1-3	16	NA	NA	CASSHPDRETSYTIYF	TGTGCCAGCAGCCACCCGGACAGAGAAACGTCCTACACCATATATTTT
TRBV30	TRBJ2-7	13	TRBD1	NA	CAFTGTGIGEQYF	TGTGCCTTTACCGGGACAGGGATAGGCGAGCAGTACTTC
TRBV6-1	TRBJ1-1	14	NA	NA	CASSQAGVNTEAFF	TGTGCCAGCAGTCAAGCCGGGGTGAACACTGAAGCTTTCTTT
TRBV5-4	TRBJ2-5	17	TRBD2	NA	CASSLTSGRTGQETQYF	TGTGCCAGCAGCTTAACTAGCGGGAGGACGGGGCAAGAGACCCAGTACTTC
TRBV18	TRBJ2-2	14	NA	NA	CASSPQGNTGELFF	TGTGCCAGCTCACCGCAGGGGAACACCGGGGAGCTGTTTTTT
TRBV24-1	TRBJ2-2	17	TRBD1	NA	CATSDQLGTGYGGELFF	TGTGCCACCAGTGACCAGCTCGGGACAGGGTATGGCGGGGAGCTGTTTTTT